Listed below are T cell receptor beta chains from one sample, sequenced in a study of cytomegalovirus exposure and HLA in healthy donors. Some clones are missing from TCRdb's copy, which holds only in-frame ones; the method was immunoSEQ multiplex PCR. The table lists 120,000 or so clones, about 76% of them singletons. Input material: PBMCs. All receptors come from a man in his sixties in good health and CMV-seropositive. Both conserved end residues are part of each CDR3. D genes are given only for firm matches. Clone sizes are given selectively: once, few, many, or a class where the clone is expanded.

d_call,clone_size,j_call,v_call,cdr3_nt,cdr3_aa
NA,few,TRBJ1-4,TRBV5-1,TGCGCCAGCAGCCAGGACAGCTACACTACTAATGAAAAACTGTTTTTT,CASSQDSYTTNEKLFF
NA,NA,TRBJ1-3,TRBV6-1,TGTGCCAGCAGGGAACAGGGTCTCTCTGGAAACACCATATATTTT,CASREQGLSGNTIYF
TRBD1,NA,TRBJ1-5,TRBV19,TGTGCCAGTAGTACGACAGGGTTAGGCAATCAGCCCCAGCATTTT,CASSTTGLGNQPQHF
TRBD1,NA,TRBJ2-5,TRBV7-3,TGTGCCAGCAGCCCCACCACAGGGGCTAGGGGTCCCCAGTACTTC,CASSPTTGARGPQYF
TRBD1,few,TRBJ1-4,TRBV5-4,TGTGCCAGCAGCTTGGCGGGACAGGGTGAAAAACTGTTTTTT,CASSLAGQGEKLFF
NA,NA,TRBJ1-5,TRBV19,TGTGCCAGTAGTATCGGAAGGGGTGTGGATCAGCCCCAGCATTTT,CASSIGRGVDQPQHF
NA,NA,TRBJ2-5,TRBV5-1,TGCGCCAGCAGCTTGGCCCGGGTACTCCCGGAGACCCAGTACTTC,CASSLARVLPETQYF
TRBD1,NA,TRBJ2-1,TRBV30,TGTGCCTGGGACAGGGAAACTTCGCTAGAGCAGTTCTTC,CAWDRETSLEQFF
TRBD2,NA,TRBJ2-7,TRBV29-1,TGCAGCGTTGTGGCTAGCGGGTACGAGCAGTACTTC,CSVVASGYEQYF
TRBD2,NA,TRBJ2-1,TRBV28,TGTGCCAGCAGGGGACTAGCGGGGCGGCAGTTCTTC,CASRGLAGRQFF
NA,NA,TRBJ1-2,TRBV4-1,TGCGCCAGCAGCCAAGATCGGGGCTACACCTTC,CASSQDRGYTF
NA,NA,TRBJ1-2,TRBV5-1,TGCGCCAGCAGCTTGGCCTCCTCCTCCTATGGCTACACCTTC,CASSLASSSYGYTF
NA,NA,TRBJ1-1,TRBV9,TGTGCCAGCAGCCCTCCTATGGGAGGGATCACTGAAGCTTTCTTT,CASSPPMGGITEAFF
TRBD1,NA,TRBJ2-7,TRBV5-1,TGCGCCAGCGGGACAGGGCCCTACGAGCAGTACTTC,CASGTGPYEQYF
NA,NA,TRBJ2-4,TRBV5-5,TGTGCCAGCATGCGACAGTTCAAAAACATTCAGTACTTC,CASMRQFKNIQYF
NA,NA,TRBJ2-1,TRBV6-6,TGTGCCAGCAGTTACGAGGGCCGGGAGCAGTTCTTC,CASSYEGREQFF
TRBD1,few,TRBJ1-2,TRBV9,TGTGCCAGCAGCGAGGGGACAGGAGTCAACTATGGCTACACCTTC,CASSEGTGVNYGYTF
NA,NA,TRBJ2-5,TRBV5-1,TGCGCCAGCAGCTTGGGGTTCAGCGTTCAAGAGACCCAATACTTC,CASSLGFSVQETQYF
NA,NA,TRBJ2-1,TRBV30,TGTGCCTGGAGTAAGGGGTTCTCCTACAATGAGCAGTTCTTC,CAWSKGFSYNEQFF
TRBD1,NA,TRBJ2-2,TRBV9,TGTGCCAGCAGCGACAACAGGGGCCACGCGAACACCGGGGAGCTGTTTTTT,CASSDNRGHANTGELFF
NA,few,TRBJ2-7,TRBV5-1,TGCGCCAGCAGCTTGGGTCTAACTCAAACCTACGAGCAGTACTTC,CASSLGLTQTYEQYF
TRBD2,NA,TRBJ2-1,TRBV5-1,TGCGCCAGCACCCCAGGGTGGCTAGCGGGAGCCAATGAGCAGTTCTTC,CASTPGWLAGANEQFF
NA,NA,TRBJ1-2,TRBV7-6,TGTGCCAGCAGCTCGCCCAGTGTGGGCTACACCTTC,CASSSPSVGYTF
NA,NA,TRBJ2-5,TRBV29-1,TGCAGCGTATGGCCGGGGGATCAGACCCAGTACTTC,CSVWPGDQTQYF
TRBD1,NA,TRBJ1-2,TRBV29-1,TGCAGCGCCCGGGACAGGGTTAACGGCTACACCTTC,CSARDRVNGYTF
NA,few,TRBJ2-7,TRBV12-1,TGTGCCAGCAGCTTTGTCGGAGGGCCTTTGTACGAGCAGTACTTC,CASSFVGGPLYEQYF
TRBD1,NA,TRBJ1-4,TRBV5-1,TGCGCCAGCAGCTTGGGGATACAGGGGGCGGCTCAACGGCTGTTTTTT,CASSLGIQGAAQRLFF
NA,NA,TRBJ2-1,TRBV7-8,TGTGCCAGCACTGGGAGGGGGGGACCCAATGAGCAGTTCTTC,CASTGRGGPNEQFF
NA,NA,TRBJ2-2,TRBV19,TGTGCCAGTAGTATCCGTGGGAGAGGCGGCGCCGGGGAGCTGTTTTTT,CASSIRGRGGAGELFF
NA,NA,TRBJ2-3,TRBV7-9,TGTGCCAGCAGCTTAGGGGCCTCATCTAGCACAGATACGCAGTATTTT,CASSLGASSSTDTQYF
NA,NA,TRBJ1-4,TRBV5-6,TGTGCCAGCAGCTTGGCATCCCAGGGTTGGAATGAAAAACTGTTTTTT,CASSLASQGWNEKLFF
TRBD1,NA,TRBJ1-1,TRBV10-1,TGCGCCAGCAGACCCGGGACAGGGGTGGCCACTGAAGCTTTCTTT,CASRPGTGVATEAFF
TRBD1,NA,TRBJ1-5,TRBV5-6,TGTGCCAGCAACTTCGGGACAGGGAATCAGCCCCAGCATTTT,CASNFGTGNQPQHF
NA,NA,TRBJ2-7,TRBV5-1,TGCGCCAGCAGGACCGGGGGTGGGTCCTACGAGCAGTACTTC,CASRTGGGSYEQYF
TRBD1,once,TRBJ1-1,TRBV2,TGTGCCAGCAGTGGGACAGGGGCTGAAGCTTTCTTT,CASSGTGAEAFF
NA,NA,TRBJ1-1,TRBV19,TGTGCCAGTAGTATAGCAACCGCACGGGGGTACACTGAAGCTTTCTTT,CASSIATARGYTEAFF
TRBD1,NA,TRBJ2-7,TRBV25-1,TGTGCCAGCAGCAGACAGGGTTTGAGCTCCTACGAGCAGTACTTC,CASSRQGLSSYEQYF
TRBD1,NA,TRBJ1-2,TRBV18,TGTGCCAGCTCACCCAATGGACAGGGGGCAGGTGGCTACACCTTC,CASSPNGQGAGGYTF
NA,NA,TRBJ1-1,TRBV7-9,TGTGCCAGCAGCTTAGAGGAGTGGACTGAAGCTTTCTTT,CASSLEEWTEAFF
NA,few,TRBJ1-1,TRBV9,TGTGCCAGCAGCTCAGGAGAGGGATTGGGGACTGAAGCTTTCTTT,CASSSGEGLGTEAFF
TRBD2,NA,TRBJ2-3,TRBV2,TGTGCCAGCAGCCCCCTAGCGGTATTAGATACGCAGTATTTT,CASSPLAVLDTQYF
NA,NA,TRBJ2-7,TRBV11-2,TGTGCCAGCAGCGAGGGACAACTACTCGAGCAGTACTTC,CASSEGQLLEQYF
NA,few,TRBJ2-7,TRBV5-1,TGCGCCAGCAGCTTTGGAGGAGGAGCCTACGAGCAGTACTTC,CASSFGGGAYEQYF
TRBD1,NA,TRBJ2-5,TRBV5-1,TGCGCCAGCAGCTCTAGGGACAGCCAGCGTCAAGAGACCCAGTACTTC,CASSSRDSQRQETQYF
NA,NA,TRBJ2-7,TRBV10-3,TGTGCCATCAAGGCGGGACCCACCTACGAGCAGTACTTC,CAIKAGPTYEQYF
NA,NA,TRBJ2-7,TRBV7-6,TGTGCCAGCAGCCCGAGGCCTTCGAGCTCCTACGAGCAGTACTTC,CASSPRPSSSYEQYF
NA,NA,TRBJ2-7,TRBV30,TGTGCCTGGAGTGTACTTCCGCCCGAGCAGTACTTC,CAWSVLPPEQYF
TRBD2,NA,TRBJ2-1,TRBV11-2,TGTGCCAGCAGCTTGACTAGCGGGAGGGTGTTAGATGAGCAGTTCTTC,CASSLTSGRVLDEQFF
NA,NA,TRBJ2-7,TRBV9,TGTGCCAGCAGCGTAAGTACGGTGAGCTCCTACGAGCAGTACTTC,CASSVSTVSSYEQYF
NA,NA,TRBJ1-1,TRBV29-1,TGCAGCGTTGGGAGGGAGGGCACTGAAGCTTTCTTT,CSVGREGTEAFF
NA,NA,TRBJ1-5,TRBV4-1,TGCGCCAGCAGCCAAGATCGGCAGGGACTCAATCAGCCCCAGCATTTT,CASSQDRQGLNQPQHF
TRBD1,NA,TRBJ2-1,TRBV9,TGTGCCAGCAGCGTAGCCGGACAGGGGACCTACAATGAGCAGTTCTTC,CASSVAGQGTYNEQFF
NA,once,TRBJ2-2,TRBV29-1,TGCAGCGTTGGTACTAATGGACGGGGCACCGGGGAGCTGTTTTTT,CSVGTNGRGTGELFF
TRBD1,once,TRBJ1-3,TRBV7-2,TGTGCCAGCGGAGCAGGGGGCGCCTCTGGAAACACCATATATTTT,CASGAGGASGNTIYF
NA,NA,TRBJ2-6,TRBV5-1,TGCGCCAGCAGCTTGGAGACAAGCTCTGGGGCCAACGTCCTGACTTTC,CASSLETSSGANVLTF
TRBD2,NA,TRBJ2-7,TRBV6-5,TGTGCCAGCAGTGTCGCCGGGGGGGACGACGAGCAGTACTTC,CASSVAGGDDEQYF
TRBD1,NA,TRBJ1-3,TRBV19,TGTGCCAGTAGTAGAGCCACAGGGGGCGCCGGAAACACCATATATTTT,CASSRATGGAGNTIYF
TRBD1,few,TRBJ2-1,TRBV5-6,TGTGCCAGCAGCTCGGACAGGGCGAGTGAGCAGTTCTTC,CASSSDRASEQFF
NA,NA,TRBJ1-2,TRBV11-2,TGTGCCAGCTCCATAGAATTAAACTATGGCTACACCTTC,CASSIELNYGYTF